The rows below give T cell receptor beta chains drawn from one sample of a study of T cells in Graves' hyperthyroidism and ophthalmopathy. TCRdb itself ran the multiplex PCR reads through MiXCR, one entry per CDR3 protein. The table lists about 350,000 distinct CDR3 sequences, 15% of them singletons, with roughly a fifth in the top ten. Sequenced: blood. The receptors derive from a woman aged 55 to 70 with Graves' ophthalmopathy. Both conserved end residues are part of each CDR3. The D gene is left open where the match is weak. Some rows mark clone size as missing; the rest say once, few, many or name a class of expanded clone.

size: NA; D: TRBD2; J: TRBJ2-1; V: TRBV20-1; DNA: TGCAGTGCTAGGGGACTAGCGGGAGGGCCCCCCTACAATGAGCAGTTCTTC; CDR3: CSARGLAGGPPYNEQFF
size: many; D: NA; J: TRBJ1-1; V: TRBV20-1; DNA: TGCAGTGCTAGAGTCCCCCAGGGTGAAGCTTTCTTT; CDR3: CSARVPQGEAFF
size: NA; D: TRBD1; J: TRBJ2-1; V: TRBV11-2; DNA: TGTGCCAGCAGCTTAGATAGAGACAGGGAGTTCTTC; CDR3: CASSLDRDREFF
size: many; D: NA; J: TRBJ2-5; V: TRBV10-2; DNA: TGCGCCAGCTGGAAGGGCGGGGAGACCCAGTACTTC; CDR3: CASWKGGETQYF
size: NA; D: NA; J: TRBJ1-5; V: TRBV29-1; DNA: TGCAGCGTTCAATCGGGGGGGCCCAATCAGCCCCAGCATTTT; CDR3: CSVQSGGPNQPQHF
size: many; D: NA; J: TRBJ2-2; V: TRBV30; DNA: TGTGCCTCGCTGGGGGAGTACACCGGGGAGCTGTTTTTT; CDR3: CASLGEYTGELFF
size: many; D: TRBD2; J: TRBJ2-1; V: TRBV2; DNA: TGTGCCAGCAGGGGAGGGACTAGCAGCTACAATGAGCAGTTCTTC; CDR3: CASRGGTSSYNEQFF
size: few; D: NA; J: TRBJ1-1; V: TRBV20-1; DNA: TGCAGTGCTAGTGGGGCCAGGCGGAACACTGAAGCTTTCTTT; CDR3: CSASGARRNTEAFF
size: NA; D: NA; J: TRBJ1-4; V: TRBV7-2; DNA: TGTGCCAGCAGCTTAAACCGGGGTCCTAATGAAAAACTGTTTTTT; CDR3: CASSLNRGPNEKLFF
size: NA; D: NA; J: TRBJ1-4; V: TRBV28; DNA: TGTGCCAGCAGTGGGGGGGGGGCTAATGAAAAACTGTTTTTT; CDR3: CASSGGGANEKLFF
size: NA; D: NA; J: TRBJ1-3; V: TRBV29-1; DNA: TGCAGCGCCCAAGCAGTCGCCGACTCTGGAAACACCATATATTTT; CDR3: CSAQAVADSGNTIYF
size: many; D: NA; J: TRBJ2-1; V: TRBV24-1; DNA: TGTGCCACCAGTGATCCCCTCAGCCCGCGCGTCAATGAGCAGTTCTTC; CDR3: CATSDPLSPRVNEQFF
size: many; D: NA; J: TRBJ1-4; V: TRBV12-3/TRBV12-4; DNA: TGTGCCAGCCTAGGGAGGGGTGAGGAAAAACTGTTTTTT; CDR3: CASLGRGEEKLFF
size: many; D: NA; J: TRBJ2-7; V: TRBV18; DNA: TGTGCCAGCTCACCACCGGGGATCTCCTACGAGCAGTACTTC; CDR3: CASSPPGISYEQYF
size: few; D: NA; J: TRBJ2-7; V: TRBV4-1; DNA: TGCGCCAGCAGCCGGCCCGATGCACACGAGCAGTACTTC; CDR3: CASSRPDAHEQYF
size: few; D: NA; J: TRBJ2-5; V: TRBV19; DNA: TGTGCCAGTAGTATGGGAGGCGGTCAAGAGACCCAGTACTTC; CDR3: CASSMGGGQETQYF